This T cell receptor (beta chain) was sequenced during a study of CD4 and CD8 cells across lung adenocarcinoma regions. Each CDR3 protein gets one entry after TCRdb re-called the PCR reads with MiXCR. The sample has around 18,000 distinct CDR3 sequences; roughly half are singletons. The germline V gene encodes CDR1 MNHNS and CDR2 SASEGT. This CDR3 comprises 17 residues. A note on this clonotype: One end of the junction fails to match germline, which may point to a read error.

Localized lung adenocarcinoma, a non-small cell lung cancer, affected the donors. The V and J genes are TRBV6-1 and TRBJ2-5, with D possibly called TRBD1 or TRBD2 (6 bases each). The specimen sequenced was CD8+ T cells from the center of a lung tumor. This sequence originates from a female donor with lung adenocarcinoma. The CD4 and CD8 labels of this study may be unreliable. The chain's CDR3 is CASSEGHGGRGQDTQYF. The CDR3 region has the DNA TGTGCCAGCAGTGAAGGGCACGGGGGCCGGGGCCAAGATACCCAGTACTTC.